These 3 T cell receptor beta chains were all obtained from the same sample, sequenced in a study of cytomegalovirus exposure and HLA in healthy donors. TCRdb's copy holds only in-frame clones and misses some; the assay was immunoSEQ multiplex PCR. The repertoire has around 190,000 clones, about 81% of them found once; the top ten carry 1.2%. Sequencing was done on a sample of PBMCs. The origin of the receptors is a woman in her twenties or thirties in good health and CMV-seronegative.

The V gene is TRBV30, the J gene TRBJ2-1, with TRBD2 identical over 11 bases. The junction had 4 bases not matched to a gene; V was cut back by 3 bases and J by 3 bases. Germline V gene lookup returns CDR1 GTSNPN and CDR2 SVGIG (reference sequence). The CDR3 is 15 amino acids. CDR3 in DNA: TGTGCCTGGAGCGAGGGGACTAGCGGCTACAATGAGCAGTTCTTC. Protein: CAWSEGTSGYNEQFF.

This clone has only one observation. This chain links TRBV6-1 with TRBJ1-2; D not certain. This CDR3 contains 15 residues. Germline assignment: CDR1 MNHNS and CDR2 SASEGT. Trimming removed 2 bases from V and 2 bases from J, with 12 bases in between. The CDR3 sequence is CASSETHSLNYGYTF. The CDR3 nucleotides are TGTGCCAGCAGTGAAACACACAGTTTAAACTATGGCTACACCTTC.

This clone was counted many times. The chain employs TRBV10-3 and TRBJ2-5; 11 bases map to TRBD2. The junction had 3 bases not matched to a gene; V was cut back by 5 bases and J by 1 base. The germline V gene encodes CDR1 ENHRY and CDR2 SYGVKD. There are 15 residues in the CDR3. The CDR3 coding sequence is TGTGCCATCAGTCTGACTAGCGGGGCCCAAGAGACCCAGTACTTC. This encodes CAISLTSGAQETQYF.